This T cell receptor beta chain appears in the sequencing data of a study of T-cell reconstitution after alpha-beta-depleted transplantation in children. General study findings and limits: It was newly produced T cells that mostly accounted for T-cell counts and diversity one year after transplant.

The J segment lost 2 bases and the V segment lost 6 bases, leaving 6 bases of the junction unmatched. The CDR3 is made up of 14 amino acids. Per the germline V gene, CDR1 is KGHSH and CDR2 is LQKENI. A library of TCRbeta sequences, prepared with unique molecular identifiers, was generated. TCRdb ran MiXCR on the PCR reads and lists one entry per CDR3 protein. The data show a few hundred thousand distinct CDR3 sequences, with 10% to 15% seen just once and about 2.2% held by the top ten. Regarding this clonotype: Antigen specificity is unknown.

The starting material was PBMCs, mostly from graft donor cells, obtained 360 days after TCRalphabeta/CD19-depleted stem cell transplant. J is TRBJ2-7 and V is TRBV18; 8 positions match TRBD2. This TCR was recovered from a male patient aged 5 to 17 who had a stem cell transplant for acute myeloid leukemia, so the T cells may come from the graft donor. The CDR3 sequence is CASSGSREAYEQYF. CDR3 in DNA: TGTGCCAGCTCCGGGTCGCGGGAGGCCTACGAGCAGTACTTC. Full variable domain (missing parts from reference TRBV18 and TRBJ2-7): NAGVMQNPRHLVRRRGQEARLRCSPMKGHSHVYWYRQLPEEGLKFMVYLQKENIIDESGMPKERFSAEFPKEGPSILRIQQVVRGDSAAYFCASSGSREAYEQYFGPGTRLTVT.